These 13 T cell receptor beta chains came from one sample sequenced in a study of blood T cell repertoires in COVID-19. The table came from immunoSEQ multiplex PCR; TCRdb's copy has only in-frame clones and leaves some out. The sample lists hundreds of thousands of clones, about 90% occurring once. The material sequenced was peripheral blood. The receptors were gathered from a man between 18 and 35 years old with active or convalescent COVID-19.

V and J are TRBV7-9 and TRBJ1-1; TRBD1 might be the D (5 bases). Germline CDR1 and CDR2: SEHNR and FQNEAQ (reference sequence). V gave up 4 bases and J gave up 3 bases, with 12 bases separating them. The CDR3 loop spans 14 amino acids. CDR3 region: CASSSNGDYTEAFF. In DNA, the CDR3 is TGTGCCAGCAGCTCGAACGGGGACTACACTGAAGCTTTCTTT.

This chain uses TRBV6-5 with TRBJ1-3, with 7 bases aligning to TRBD1. V shed 6 bases and J 0 bases; nucleotides not matched to a gene: 5. The CDR3 sequence is 15 residues long. CDR1 MNHEY and CDR2 SVGAGI come from the germline V gene. Here the CDR3 DNA reads TGTGCCAGCAGGACAGGGATTTACTCTGGAAACACCATATATTTT. Protein: CASRTGIYSGNTIYF.

V gene TRBV6-4 combines with J gene TRBJ1-2, with TRBD1 matching over 7 bases. With V trimmed by 8 bases and J by 3 bases, 9 bases remained unmatched. The CDR3 covers 14 residues. The germline gives CDR1 MRHNA, CDR2 SNTAGT. CDR3 protein: CASGQEAWDYGYTF. Written as DNA, the CDR3 is TGTGCCAGCGGACAGGAGGCATGGGACTATGGCTACACCTTC.

This clone appeared a single time. V usage is TRBV28 and J usage is TRBJ1-5; 9 bases fit TRBD1. V gave up 4 bases and J gave up 7 bases; unmatched junction bases: 5. Germline V CDR1 and CDR2: MDHEN, SYDVKM. CDR3 length: 14 amino acids. CDR3 sequence: CASSWGQGEQPQHF. The DNA of the CDR3 is TGTGCCAGCAGTTGGGGACAGGGCGAACAGCCCCAGCATTTT.

This chain uses TRBV5-1 with TRBJ1-4; D possibly corresponds to TRBD1 (5 bases). V shed 6 bases and J shed 5 bases, with 14 bases lying between them. Germline V CDR1 and CDR2: SGHRS, YFSETQ. The CDR3 has 14 residues. The CDR3 here is CASNAGGMNEKLFF. As DNA, the CDR3 is TGCGCCAGCAACGCGGGGGGTATGAATGAAAAACTGTTTTTT.

This clone appeared once. The gene calls are TRBV5-1 and TRBJ2-5, with 8 bases aligning to TRBD2. Germline V gene sequence: CDR1 SGHRS, CDR2 YFSETQ. This CDR3 is built from 15 residues. V lost 2 bases and J lost 5; bases outside the gene matches: 8. CDR3 sequence: CASSFAGRLAETQYF. CDR3 coding DNA: TGCGCCAGCAGCTTCGCGGGACGACTAGCGGAGACCCAGTACTTC.

The chain couples TRBV18 to TRBJ1-4; D is unresolved. V was clipped by 0 bases and J by 5 bases, with 13 bases between them. CDR3 length equals 16 residues. The germline V gene encodes CDR1 KGHSH and CDR2 LQKENI. CDR3 coding DNA: TGTGCCAGCTCACCACCTAGTCAGGCGAGCAATGAAAAACTGTTTTTT. As protein: CASSPPSQASNEKLFF.

CDR3 bases: TGTGCCAGCAGTTACTCGCCAGGGCTAAACACTGAAGCTTTCTTT. This encodes CASSYSPGLNTEAFF. This sequence joins TRBV6-6 and TRBJ1-1, with D possibly matching TRBD1 (5 bases). From germline, CDR1 is MNHNY and CDR2 SVGAGI (reference sequence). The CDR3 extends over 15 amino acids. With 0 bases removed from V and 2 bases from J, the gap between germline ends came to 10 bases.

The V and J genes are TRBV6-6 and TRBJ1-1; D unclear. Germline assignment: CDR1 MNHNY and CDR2 SVGAGI (reference sequence). CDR3 length: 12 amino acids. Trimming shortened V by 4 bases and J by 2 bases, and 5 bases separated the two germline ends. The CDR3 loop is CASSSPNTEAFF. The CDR3 DNA reads TGTGCCAGCAGTTCCCCAAACACTGAAGCTTTCTTT.

The chain is built from TRBV7-7 and TRBJ2-1; D is undetermined. The CDR3 spans 15 residues. V shed 5 bases and J shed 0 bases, with 11 bases lying between them. Germline CDR1 SSHAT, CDR2 FNYEAQ (reference sequence). CDR3 DNA: TGTGCCAGCAGCCCATACTTGAGCTCCTACAATGAGCAGTTCTTC. Protein: CASSPYLSSYNEQFF.

The chain recombines TRBV4-1 with TRBJ2-2, with TRBD1 matching 11 bases. The V gene's germline CDR1 is MGHRA and CDR2 YSYEKL. The J segment lost 3 bases and the V segment lost 4 bases, leaving 4 bases of the junction unmatched. The CDR3 sequence is 16 residues long. CDR3 sequence reads: CASSPRGQGDTGELFF. The CDR3 coding sequence is TGCGCCAGCAGCCCCCGGGGACAGGGGGACACCGGGGAGCTGTTTTTT.

The chain links TRBV12-3 or TRBV12-4 to TRBJ2-5; no firm D call. CDR3 size: 12 residues. V was clipped by 3 bases and J by 4 bases, with 6 bases between them. The CDR3: CASSFWPETQYF. In nucleotides, the CDR3 is TGTGCCAGCAGTTTTTGGCCAGAGACCCAGTACTTC.

This rearrangement joins TRBV7-7 to TRBJ2-1, with 10 bases fitting TRBD2. The CDR3 covers 15 residues. The germline V gene encodes CDR1 SSHAT and CDR2 FNYEAQ (reference sequence). With 4 bases clipped from V and 9 bases from J, the junction kept 9 bases outside the gene matches. CDR3 DNA sequence: TGTGCCAGCAGCTCCATAAGCGGGGGGGATGGTGAGCAGTTCTTC. Protein: CASSSISGGDGEQFF.